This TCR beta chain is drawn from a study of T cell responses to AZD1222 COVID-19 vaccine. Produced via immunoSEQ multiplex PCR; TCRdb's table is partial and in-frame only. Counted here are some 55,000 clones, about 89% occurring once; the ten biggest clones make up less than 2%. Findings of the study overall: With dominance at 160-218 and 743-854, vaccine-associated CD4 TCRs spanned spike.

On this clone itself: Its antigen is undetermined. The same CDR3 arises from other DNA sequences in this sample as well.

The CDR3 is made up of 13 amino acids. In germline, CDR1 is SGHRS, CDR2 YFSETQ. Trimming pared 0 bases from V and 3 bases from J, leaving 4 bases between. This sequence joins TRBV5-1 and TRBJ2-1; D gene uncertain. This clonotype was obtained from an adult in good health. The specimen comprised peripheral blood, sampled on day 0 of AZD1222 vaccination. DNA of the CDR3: TGCGCCAGCAGCTTGGGCAGCTACAATGAGCAGTTCTTC. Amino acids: CASSLGSYNEQFF.